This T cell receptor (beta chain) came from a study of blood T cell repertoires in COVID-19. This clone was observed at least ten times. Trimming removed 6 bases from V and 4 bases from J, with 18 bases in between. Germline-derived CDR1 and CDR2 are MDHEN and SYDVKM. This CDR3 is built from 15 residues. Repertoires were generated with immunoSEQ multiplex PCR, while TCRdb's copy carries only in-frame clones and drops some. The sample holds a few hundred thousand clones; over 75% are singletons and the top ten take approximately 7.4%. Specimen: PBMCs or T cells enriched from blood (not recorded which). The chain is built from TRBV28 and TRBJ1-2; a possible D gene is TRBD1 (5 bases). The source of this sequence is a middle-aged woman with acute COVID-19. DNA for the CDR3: TGTGCCAGCAGCCCCGAAGGGTGGGGGGTCTATGGCTACACCTTC. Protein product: CASSPEGWGVYGYTF.